This is a list of T cell receptor beta chains from one sample in a study of T-cell reconstitution after alpha-beta-depleted transplantation in children. TCRdb called the PCR reads again in MiXCR, with one record for every CDR3 protein. The sample lists roughly 250,000 distinct CDR3 sequences, around 7.8% occurring once. Here the sequenced sample was PBMCs, mostly from graft donor cells, taken 180 days after TCRalphabeta/CD19-depleted stem cell transplant. These receptors all stem from a male patient between 5 and 17 years old who had a stem cell transplant for acute lymphoblastic leukemia, so the T cells may come from the graft donor. Each CDR3 is given with its conserved first and last residue. The order of the fields is CDR3 DNA, CDR3 protein, clone size, D gene, V gene, J gene. The D gene is left open where the match is weak. Not all rows give a size; the values are once, few, many and, for expanded clones, a class.

TGTGCCAGTCGGGCGGGATCCGGTGAGCAGTTCTTC	CASRAGSGEQFF	few	.	TRBV19	TRBJ2-1
TGTGCCAGCAGTGAATATTGGCAGGGCGACGAAAAACTGTTTTTT	CASSEYWQGDEKLFF	many	.	TRBV6-1	TRBJ1-4
TGCAGCGCCCGACAGGGGAGTTCCTACGAGCAGTACTTC	CSARQGSSYEQYF	many	TRBD1	TRBV29-1	TRBJ2-7
TGCAGCGTTGGATCCCGAGGAAAGGAGGGTAACTATGGCTACACCTTC	CSVGSRGKEGNYGYTF	many	.	TRBV29-1	TRBJ1-2
TGTGCCAGCAGTTTGGGGCCGACTAGCGGGGGGGCGGAGTTCTTC	CASSLGPTSGGAEFF	many	TRBD2	TRBV12-3/TRBV12-4	TRBJ2-1
TGTGCCAGCACGCGGACCCGGGGGGGCTACACCTTC	CASTRTRGGYTF	many	.	TRBV12-3/TRBV12-4	TRBJ1-2
TGTGCCAGCAGCCCACTAGCGGGAACCTTCTATGAGCAGTTCTTC	CASSPLAGTFYEQFF	few	TRBD2	TRBV7-8	TRBJ2-1
TGTGCCAGCAGCTTAGACGGACAGGGGAAACAGCCCCAGCATTTT	CASSLDGQGKQPQHF	many	TRBD1	TRBV7-2	TRBJ1-5
TGCGCCAGCAGCCTTAGTGGCCCGCCTTATAATTCACCCCTCCACTTT	CASSLSGPPYNSPLHF	many	.	TRBV4-3	TRBJ1-6
TGTGCCAGCAGCTTAGCGGGGGGGAGTGGCTACACCTTC	CASSLAGGSGYTF	many	.	TRBV7-3	TRBJ1-2
TGCGCCAGCGTTCGGTCAGGGGGTTACGAGCAGTACTTC	CASVRSGGYEQYF	many	TRBD1	TRBV10-2	TRBJ2-7
TGTGCCAGCAGTGAGGTCGGGGCAGGGCGTATCACCGGGGAGCTGTTTTTT	CASSEVGAGRITGELFF	many	.	TRBV2	TRBJ2-2
TGTGCCAGCAGCTACGGGAACTCTGGAAACACCATATATTTT	CASSYGNSGNTIYF	many	.	TRBV28	TRBJ1-3
TGTGCCAGCAGTTACTCCCGACCTACAGGGATGAACGAGCAGTACTTC	CASSYSRPTGMNEQYF	many	.	TRBV6-5	TRBJ2-7
TGTGCCAGCAGGAAAGCGGGAGGGCCCTCCGGGGAGCTGTTTTTT	CASRKAGGPSGELFF	few	TRBD2	TRBV6-4	TRBJ2-2
TGCGCCAGCAGCTTGGCGACAGGGGTTTTGGAAAAACTGTTTTTT	CASSLATGVLEKLFF	.	TRBD1	TRBV5-1	TRBJ1-4
TGTGCCAGCAGCCCCACCGGGGCAAGCACCGGGGAGCTGTTTTTT	CASSPTGASTGELFF	many	.	TRBV7-9	TRBJ2-2
TGCAGTGCTAGGGGGGACCTCGCCTACGAGCAGTACTTC	CSARGDLAYEQYF	few	.	TRBV20-1	TRBJ2-7
TGCAGTGCTAGATCTGGGTTCTCCTACGAGCAGTACTTC	CSARSGFSYEQYF	many	.	TRBV20-1	TRBJ2-7
TGTGCCAGCAGCTCTAAAGGGACTAGCGGTCTCAATGAGCAGTTCTTC	CASSSKGTSGLNEQFF	many	TRBD2	TRBV7-2	TRBJ2-1
TGTGCCAGCAGTCCGACAGGGGGAAATAATTCACCCCTCCACTTT	CASSPTGGNNSPLHF	many	TRBD1	TRBV7-9	TRBJ1-6
TGTGCCAGCAGCTCCGGGGACAGGGATAACTATGGCTACACCTTC	CASSSGDRDNYGYTF	many	TRBD1	TRBV11-2	TRBJ1-2
TGTGCCAGCAGCTTTTCATTCTATGGCTACACCTTC	CASSFSFYGYTF	many	.	TRBV7-9	TRBJ1-2
TGCAGTGCTAGGATGGGCAGGGGAGGAGGTCAGCCCCAGCATTTT	CSARMGRGGGQPQHF	many	.	TRBV20-1	TRBJ1-5
TGTGCCAGCAGCGTAGGAGGGCATGAGCAGTTCTTC	CASSVGGHEQFF	many	.	TRBV9	TRBJ2-1
TGCAGTGCTACTGGGACAGGAGGAACTGAAGCTTTCTTT	CSATGTGGTEAFF	many	TRBD1	TRBV20-1	TRBJ1-1
TGCGCCAGCAGCTCCTCCCTCCCGGCCCACACCGGGGAGCTGTTTTTT	CASSSSLPAHTGELFF	many	.	TRBV5-1	TRBJ2-2
TGCAGTGCTAGCAGGCTAGCGGGGGGGACTTCCTACAATGAGCAGTTCTTC	CSASRLAGGTSYNEQFF	few	TRBD2	TRBV20-1	TRBJ2-1
TGTGCCAGCTCACCTCCAGGGACTTTCCAAGAGACCCAGTACTTC	CASSPPGTFQETQYF	many	.	TRBV18	TRBJ2-5
TGCAGCGTTGCCGGAGGGCAGAACGATGAAAAACTGTTTTTT	CSVAGGQNDEKLFF	many	.	TRBV29-1	TRBJ1-4
TGTGCCATCAGTGAAGGGGGGAGTCCCCGGGACGGGGAGCTGTTTTTT	CAISEGGSPRDGELFF	many	.	TRBV10-3	TRBJ2-2
TGTGCCAGCAGCCAAGGACTAGCGGGTGAAAAGAGGCAGTATTTT	CASSQGLAGEKRQYF	many	TRBD2	TRBV4-2	TRBJ2-3
TGCAGCGCCACGACAGGGGGAGTATCTGGTGAAGCTTTCTTT	CSATTGGVSGEAFF	many	TRBD1	TRBV29-1	TRBJ1-1
TGCGCCAGCAGCAAGGGGTGGTCCGGGGAGCTGTTTTTT	CASSKGWSGELFF	many	.	TRBV4-3	TRBJ2-2
TGTGCCAGCAGCGCACGGGACCACACAGATACGCAGTATTTT	CASSARDHTDTQYF	many	.	TRBV7-8	TRBJ2-3